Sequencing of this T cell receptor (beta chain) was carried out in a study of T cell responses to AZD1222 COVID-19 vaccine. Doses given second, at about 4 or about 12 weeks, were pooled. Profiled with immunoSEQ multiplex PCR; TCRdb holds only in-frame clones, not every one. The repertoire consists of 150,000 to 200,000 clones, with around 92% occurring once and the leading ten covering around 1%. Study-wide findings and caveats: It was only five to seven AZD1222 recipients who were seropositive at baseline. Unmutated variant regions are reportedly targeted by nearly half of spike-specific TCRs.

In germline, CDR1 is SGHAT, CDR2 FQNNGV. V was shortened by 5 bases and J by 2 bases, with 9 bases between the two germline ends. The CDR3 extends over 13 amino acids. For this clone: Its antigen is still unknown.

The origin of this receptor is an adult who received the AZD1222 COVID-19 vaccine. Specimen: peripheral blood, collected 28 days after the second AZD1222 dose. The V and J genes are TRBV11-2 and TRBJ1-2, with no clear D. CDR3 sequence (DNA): TGTGCCAGCAGCCCAACACCGAACTATGGCTACACCTTC. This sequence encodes CASSPTPNYGYTF.